In its sample, the clone carrying this T cell receptor (beta chain) was seen a few times. Its antigen is not identified. These data originate in a study of T-cell reconstitution after alpha-beta-depleted transplantation in children. Study results and caveats: Newly generated T cells supplied most T-cell counts and diversity one year post-transplant.

Library preparation (for TCRbeta) was performed with unique molecular identifiers. TCRdb re-analysed the PCR reads in MiXCR, keeping a single row per CDR3 protein. The sample carries about 980,000 distinct CDR3 sequences, roughly 31% recorded once. Germline trimming cut 6 bases from V and 2 bases from J; bases unmatched to any gene: 23. The CDR3 is 20 residues long. Germline V gene sequence: CDR1 MRHNA, CDR2 SNTAGT. The sequences come from PBMCs, mostly from graft donor cells, collected 360 days after TCRalphabeta/CD19-depleted stem cell transplant. This sequence joins TRBV6-4 and TRBJ2-7, with 9 bases lining up with TRBD1. The sequence derives from a boy under two years old who had a stem cell transplant for SCID, so the T cells may come from the graft donor. The CDR3 nucleotides are TGTGCCAGCAGCCCTCCAACACTGGACAGGGGACACCAGGCGGCCTACGAGCAGTACTTC. It yields the protein CASSPPTLDRGHQAAYEQYF.